This entry is about one T cell receptor beta chain. Its antigen remains unidentified. TCRdb's copy holds only in-frame clones and misses some; the assay was immunoSEQ multiplex PCR. The sample gives 85,000 to 100,000 clones, about 90% of which show up once; 0.79% is in the top ten. This entry belongs to a study of OX40 agonist ivuxolimab in advanced cancers. Study summary: Patients in the trial were receiving intravenous ivuxolimab every 2 weeks, at doses of 0.01 to 10 mg/kg. Averaging about 60 years in age, with a range of roughly 20 to 90, the cohort was 65% to 90% male. Study-level findings and limits: Patients with a partial response at 0.1-3.0 mg/kg had among the lowest clonal expansion.

Trimming took off 3 bases at V and 0 bases at J, with 6 bases between the two ends. The CDR3 totals 13 residues. CDR1 is GTSNPN and CDR2 is SVGIG in the germline V gene (reference sequence). This receptor was taken from an adult with an advanced solid tumor such as melanoma, head and neck, liver or kidney cancer. The sequences come from CD4+ or CD8+ T cells sorted from blood, collected in a trial of the OX40 agonist ivuxolimab. J is TRBJ2-1 and V is TRBV30; D uncertain. CDR3 DNA: TGTGCCTGGAGGGGCTTCTCCTACAATGAGCAGTTCTTC. It specifies CAWRGFSYNEQFF.